The clone carrying this TCR beta chain has just one count. This CDR3 is also generated by other DNA sequences in the sample. This sample stems from a study of blood T cell repertoires in COVID-19. On the study more broadly: T cells, B-cell-depleted T cells, or PBMCs supplied cDNA or gDNA.

This CDR3 has 15 residues. Germline assignment: CDR1 SGHRS and CDR2 YFSETQ. Trimming took 4 bases from V and 0 from J, leaving 12 bases between them. In the source study's methods: The assay estimated nucleated cells by amplifying reference gene primers. Generated by immunoSEQ multiplex PCR, the TCRdb table keeps only in-frame clones and is missing some. V, J and clone size reflect that table, while D and trimming were determined from the DNA. The table has roughly 69,000 clones, approximately 78% seen once. Participants came from roughly 23 US areas, aged about 18 to 89 years. Clinical history as reported by participants underpinned cohort assignment.

Sequenced sample: PBMCs or T cells enriched from blood (not recorded which). V and J are TRBV5-1 and TRBJ2-3, with D perhaps matching TRBD1 (6 bases). This clonotype originated in a middle-aged woman with acute COVID-19. The CDR3 DNA sequence: TGCGCCAGCAGCCTCAGGGGCACTAGCACAGATACGCAGTATTTT. Protein: CASSLRGTSTDTQYF.